This T cell receptor beta chain was obtained from a study of shared clonotypes between healthy human individuals. Germline-derived CDR1 and CDR2 are SGDLS and YYNGEE. Deletions cut 4 bases from V and 0 bases from J, with 14 bases between. The CDR3 consists of 16 residues. As to this clone: Its antigen remains unidentified.

In the naive CD8 group, cells lacked CD45RO and were positively selected for CCR7, so terminally differentiated effector memory CD45RA+ cells were left out. Healthy adults negative for HIV, lacking recent acute infections or vaccinations, served as donors. Study-wide findings and caveats: Expectations were that clonotype sharing among donors would be affected by sequencing depth. Sample collection involved blood only; tissue repertoires are likely different.

Original analysis: Junction-only sequences without quality scores came from ImmunoSEQ, so filtering differed. TCRdb's table, derived via immunoSEQ multiplex PCR, lists solely in-frame clones and lacks some. For V, J and clone size, that table is used; D and trimming come from the DNA. The sample carries hundreds of thousands of clones, just over 90% recorded once. This TCR came from a man younger than 40 in good health. Specimen: naive CD8+ T cells sorted from blood. This sequence joins TRBV9 and TRBJ2-1; TRBD1 might be the D (6 bases). The DNA for the CDR3 is TGTGCCAGCAGCAATACAGGGTATAGCTCCTACAATGAGCAGTTCTTC. It yields the protein CASSNTGYSSYNEQFF.